This TCR beta chain stems from a study of T cell responses to AZD1222 COVID-19 vaccine. Assay used: immunoSEQ multiplex PCR; TCRdb lists only in-frame clones, some missing. The data show 100,000 to 110,000 clones, with around 87% seen just once and 15% held by the top ten. The CDR3 sequence is 13 residues long. CDR1 is WSHSY and CDR2 is SAAADI in the germline V gene. Trimming took off 8 bases at V and 1 base at J, with 11 bases between the two ends. This receptor was obtained from an adult in good health. The V call is TRBV10-2, the J call TRBJ1-1; a weak D match, TRBD1 (6 bases). The source material was peripheral blood, sampled on day 0 of AZD1222 vaccination. CDR3 sequence: CASVGQPNTEAFF. CDR3 bases: TGCGCCAGCGTTGGACAGCCGAACACTGAAGCTTTCTTT.